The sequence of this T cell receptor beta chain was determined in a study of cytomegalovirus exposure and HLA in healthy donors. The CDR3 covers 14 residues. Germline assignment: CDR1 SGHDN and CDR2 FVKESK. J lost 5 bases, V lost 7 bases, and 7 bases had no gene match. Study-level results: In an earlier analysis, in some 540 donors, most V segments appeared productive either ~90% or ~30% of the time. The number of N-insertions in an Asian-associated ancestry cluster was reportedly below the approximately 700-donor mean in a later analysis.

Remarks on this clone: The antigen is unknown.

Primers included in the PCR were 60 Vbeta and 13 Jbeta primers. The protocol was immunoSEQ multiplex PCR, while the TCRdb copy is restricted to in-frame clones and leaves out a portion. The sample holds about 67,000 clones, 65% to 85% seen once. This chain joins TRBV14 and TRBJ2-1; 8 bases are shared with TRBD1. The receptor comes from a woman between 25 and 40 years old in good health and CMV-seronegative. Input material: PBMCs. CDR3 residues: CASTRQGINNEQFF. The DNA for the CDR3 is TGTGCCAGCACCCGACAGGGGATCAACAATGAGCAGTTCTTC.